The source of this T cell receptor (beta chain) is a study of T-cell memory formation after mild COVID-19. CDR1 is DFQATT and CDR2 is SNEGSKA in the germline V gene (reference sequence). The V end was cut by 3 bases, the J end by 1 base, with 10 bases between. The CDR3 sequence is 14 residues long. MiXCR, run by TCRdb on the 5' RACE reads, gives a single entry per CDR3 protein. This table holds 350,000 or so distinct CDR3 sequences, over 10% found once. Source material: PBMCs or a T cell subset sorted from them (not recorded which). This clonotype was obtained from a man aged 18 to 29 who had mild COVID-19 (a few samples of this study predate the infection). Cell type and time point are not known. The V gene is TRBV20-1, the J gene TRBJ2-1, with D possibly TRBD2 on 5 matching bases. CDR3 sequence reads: CSASPPGSYNEQFF. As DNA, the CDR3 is TGCAGTGCTAGCCCCCCGGGGTCCTACAATGAGCAGTTCTTC.